The TCR beta chain under discussion was sequenced for a study of cytomegalovirus exposure and HLA in healthy donors. About the study: Samples from HLA-typed donors yielded about 85 million unique TCRs in an early data release. Whole-study results and caveats: In vitro confirmation showed three CMV-associated chains to be CMV antigen specific. Later, an analysis showed that TCR beta chains associated with HLA were more clonally expanded than others that were equally common.

Amplification used 60 Vbeta primers and 13 Jbeta primers. Here immunoSEQ multiplex PCR was the method, and the copy in TCRdb shows in-frame clones only, minus some. The sample carries under 150,000 clones, roughly 78% recorded once. For this clone: Its antigen is unidentified.

The V gene end was trimmed by 5 bases and the J gene end by 6 bases; junction bases not matched to a gene: 9. This CDR3 contains 14 residues. In germline, CDR1 is SGHTA, CDR2 FQGNSA. The chain joins TRBV7-2 to TRBJ1-2, with TRBD1 matching over 7 bases. The TCR was taken from a man aged 30 to 39 in good health and CMV-seronegative. The sample taken for sequencing was PBMCs. CDR3 nucleotide sequence: TGTGCCAGCAGCCCGGGACAGCGGATTGATGGCTACACCTTC. Translated: CASSPGQRIDGYTF.